This TCR beta chain came from a study of blood T cells in healthy people across ages. The study, taken as a whole, reports: Relative to aged donors, long-lived donors carried more naive CD4+ cells and displayed higher diversity. Naive T cell percentage by flow cytometry tracked strongly with beta diversity.

Then a second PCR, running roughly 7 to 11 cycles, was carried out with a sample-barcoded 5' primer and a J-beta primer mix. TCRdb used MiXCR to reprocess the 5' RACE reads, holding one entry per CDR3 protein. The top ten clones hold less than 25% of a sample with about 720,000 distinct CDR3 sequences, roughly 20% of them seen once. Germline trimming cut 0 bases from V and 0 bases from J; bases unmatched to any gene: 6. In germline, CDR1 is SGDLS, CDR2 YYNGEE. CDR3 length: 17 residues. Peripheral blood was drawn, roughly 10 milliliters per donor. Samples each had at least 5.5 micrograms of total RNA extracted. In its sample, this clonotype was seen a few times. Antigen: not known.

The sequence was obtained from a man aged 70-80 years in good health. The V and J genes are TRBV9 and TRBJ1-2, with 9 bases matching TRBD1. The specimen sequenced was blood. The CDR3 DNA is TGTGCCAGCAGCGTAGGGATTGGACAGGGGCCTAACTATGGCTACACCTTC. Translation gives CASSVGIGQGPNYGYTF.